Here is one T cell receptor beta chain with its context. As yet, its antigen is unknown. It differs at one base from a far larger clone, so likely a read error. The sample originates from a study of shared clonotypes between healthy human individuals. Study-wide results and limits: Since donors were few, the genetic and exposure-history diversity represented was limited.

CDR1 and CDR2 from the germline V gene are KGHSH and LQKENI. CDR3 length equals 14 residues. Sequencing was performed with immunoSEQ multiplex PCR; in TCRdb, only in-frame clones are kept and a portion is missing. The sample shows 550,000 to 600,000 clones, roughly four fifths of them seen only once. This chain uses TRBV18 with TRBJ1-5, with D tentatively TRBD1 (5 bases). The receptor was derived from a middle-aged woman in good health. Some clones in this sample may be carry-over from other donors' samples. Sample: PBMCs. DNA for the CDR3: TGTGCCAGATCACCACCGGGGGGGAATCAGCCCCAGCATTTT. This encodes CARSPPGGNQPQHF.